This entry is about one TCR beta chain. Sequencing was performed with immunoSEQ multiplex PCR; in TCRdb, only in-frame clones are kept and a portion is missing. The sample has roughly 69,000 clones; around 96% are singletons. This sample stems from a study of brain T cells in children with intractable seizures. Germline loops: CDR1 LNHDA, CDR2 SQIVND (reference sequence). The V end lost 5 bases, the J end lost 3 bases, and 11 bases lay between the germline ends. CDR3 size: 13 residues. The sequence was obtained from a boy less than two years old with focal cortical dysplasia and intractable seizures. The gene calls are TRBV19 and TRBJ2-7; tentative D call: TRBD1 (7 bases). The sequenced sample was peripheral blood, obtained at surgery. The CDR3 coding sequence is TGTGCCAGTAGTCCGCAGGGGGGCTACGAGCAGTACTTC. It is translated as CASSPQGGYEQYF.